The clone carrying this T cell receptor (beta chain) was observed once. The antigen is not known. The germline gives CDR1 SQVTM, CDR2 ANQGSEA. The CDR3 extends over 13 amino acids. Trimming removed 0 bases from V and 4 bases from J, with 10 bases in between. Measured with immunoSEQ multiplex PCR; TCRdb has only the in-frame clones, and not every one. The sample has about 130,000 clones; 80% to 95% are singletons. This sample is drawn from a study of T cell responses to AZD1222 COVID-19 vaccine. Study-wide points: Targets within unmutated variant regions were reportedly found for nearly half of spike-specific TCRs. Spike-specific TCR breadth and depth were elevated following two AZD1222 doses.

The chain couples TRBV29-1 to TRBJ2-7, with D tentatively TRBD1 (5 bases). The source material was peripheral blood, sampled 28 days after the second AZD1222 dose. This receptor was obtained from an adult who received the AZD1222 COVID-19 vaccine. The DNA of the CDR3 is TGCAGCGTTGAAGATATCCAGGGTTACGAGCAGTACTTC. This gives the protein CSVEDIQGYEQYF.